A selection of T cell receptor beta chains follows, all from one sample in a study of CD8+CD57+ T cells in acquired aplastic anemia. Via MiXCR, TCRdb re-called the reads, giving one row per CDR3 protein. The repertoire has about 200,000 distinct CDR3 sequences, roughly 50% of them found once; the top ten carry about 20%. Source material: sorted CD4+, CD8+, or CD8+CD57+ T cells (not recorded which) from PBMCs. These TCRs come from a human donor with aplastic anemia. Each CDR3 is given with its conserved first and last residue. A D gene is named only where the DNA matches it firmly. Part of the rows lack a size; the others show once, few, many or a class for expanded clones.

TRBJ1-1	NA	TRBV2	many	16	CASSEWGVGSNTEAFF	TGTGCCAGCAGTGAATGGGGAGTAGGGTCGAACACTGAAGCTTTCTTT
TRBJ2-7	NA	TRBV7-2	NA	13	CASSPRQWYEQYF	TGTGCCAGCAGCCCCCGACAGTGGTACGAGCAGTACTTC
TRBJ1-2	NA	TRBV20-1	few	12	CSAKARQAYYTF	TGCAGTGCTAAGGCCCGACAGGCATACTACACCTTC
TRBJ1-1	NA	TRBV10-3	NA	14	CAISEVRFSTEAFF	TGTGCCATCAGTGAGGTTAGGTTCAGCACTGAAGCTTTCTTT
TRBJ1-2	TRBD1	TRBV10-3	many	13	CATPSRDREGYTF	TGTGCCACCCCGTCCCGGGACAGGGAAGGCTACACCTTC
TRBJ2-1	TRBD2	TRBV12-3/TRBV12-4	NA	16	CASSLATSGGAGEQFF	TGTGCCAGCAGTTTAGCCACTAGCGGGGGGGCCGGTGAGCAGTTCTTC
TRBJ2-2	TRBD1	TRBV7-9	many	15	CASRTGKGNTGELFF	TGTGCCAGCAGGACAGGGAAGGGGAACACCGGGGAGCTGTTTTTT
TRBJ1-3	TRBD1	TRBV6-1	many	14	CASRGQGAGNTIYF	TGTGCCAGCAGAGGACAGGGGGCTGGAAACACCATATATTTT
TRBJ2-7	TRBD1	TRBV5-1	NA	16	CASSQYGTATSHEQYF	TGCGCCAGCAGCCAGTACGGGACAGCGACATCCCACGAGCAGTACTTC
TRBJ1-3	NA	TRBV3-1	NA	13	CASKGETGNTIYF	TGTGCCAGCAAGGGAGAAACCGGAAACACCATATATTTT
TRBJ2-1	TRBD1	TRBV2	NA	14	CASSRRTGPNEQFF	TGTGCCAGCAGTCGGCGGACAGGGCCTAATGAGCAGTTCTTC
TRBJ2-7	TRBD1	TRBV24-1	NA	14	CAPRQGATDNEQYF	TGTGCCCCCCGACAGGGGGCGACCGACAACGAGCAGTACTTC
TRBJ1-6	TRBD1	TRBV20-1	NA	15	CSARNAGGEGTPLHF	TGCAGTGCTAGAAACGCAGGGGGCGAAGGTACACCCCTCCACTTT
TRBJ2-5	TRBD1	TRBV10-2	many	15	CASSEPGQGGETQYF	TGCGCCAGCAGTGAGCCCGGACAGGGTGGAGAGACCCAGTACTTC
TRBJ1-2	NA	TRBV7-2	many	16	CASSLEGTLANYGYTF	TGTGCCAGCAGCTTAGAAGGGACCCTAGCAAACTATGGCTACACCTTC
TRBJ2-5	TRBD1	TRBV7-3	once	15	CASSTQGALGETQYF	TGTGCCAGCAGCACCCAGGGGGCGCTTGGGGAGACCCAGTACTTC
TRBJ1-5	NA	TRBV2	NA	15	CASSGWTTGGQPQHF	TGTGCCAGCAGTGGATGGACGACTGGGGGTCAGCCCCAGCATTTT
TRBJ1-2	NA	TRBV24-1	NA	13	CATSGAGWYGYTF	TGTGCCACCAGTGGGGCAGGGTGGTATGGCTACACCTTC
TRBJ1-5	NA	TRBV19	many	15	CASSILSGSNQPQHF	TGTGCCAGTAGTATCCTGTCGGGTAGCAATCAGCCCCAGCATTTT
TRBJ2-3	NA	TRBV20-1	many	15	CSAGGGGARTDTQYF	TGCAGTGCAGGGGGAGGGGGGGCGCGCACAGATACGCAGTATTTT
TRBJ1-1	TRBD1	TRBV10-1	many	13	CASSVTGATEAFF	TGCGCCAGCAGTGTAACAGGGGCTACTGAAGCTTTCTTT
TRBJ1-1	TRBD1	TRBV4-1	many	14	CASSQDARGAEAFF	TGCGCCAGCAGCCAAGATGCCAGGGGGGCTGAAGCTTTCTTT
TRBJ1-1	NA	TRBV10-3	NA	13	CAISENADTEAFF	TGTGCCATCAGTGAGAATGCTGACACTGAAGCTTTCTTT
TRBJ1-6	TRBD1	TRBV15	NA	17	CATSSPKTGSESSPLHF	TGTGCCACCAGCAGCCCGAAGACAGGGTCTGAGAGTTCACCCCTCCACTTT
TRBJ1-4	TRBD1	TRBV13	NA	14	CASSPGDRDEKLFF	TGTGCCAGCAGCCCAGGGGACAGGGATGAAAAACTGTTTTTT
TRBJ2-4	NA	TRBV10-1	NA	16	CASSFGTSLAKNIQYF	TGCGCCAGCAGTTTCGGGACTTCTTTAGCCAAAAACATTCAGTACTTC
TRBJ1-1	NA	TRBV20-1	NA	14	CSARGRGAGTEAFF	TGCAGTGCTAGAGGCAGAGGGGCCGGGACTGAAGCTTTCTTT
TRBJ1-5	NA	TRBV18	many	13	CASSPGGNQPQHF	TGTGCCAGCTCACCAGGGGGCAATCAGCCCCAGCATTTT
TRBJ2-3	NA	TRBV5-1	many	14	CASSQNTEGDTQYF	TGCGCCAGCAGCCAAAACACCGAGGGTGATACGCAGTATTTT
TRBJ1-2	TRBD1	TRBV20-1	NA	12	CSAPGQGSGYTF	TGCAGTGCACCGGGACAGGGGAGCGGCTACACCTTC
TRBJ1-6	NA	TRBV7-2	NA	14	CASSLVEFDSPLHF	TGTGCCAGCAGCTTAGTGGAGTTCGATTCACCCCTCCACTTT
TRBJ2-7	NA	TRBV9	NA	14	CASSTELVPYEQYF	TGTGCCAGCAGCACTGAATTAGTACCCTACGAGCAGTACTTC
TRBJ1-4	NA	TRBV12-5	many	11	CASGTNEKLFF	TGTGCTAGTGGCACTAATGAAAAACTGTTTTTT
TRBJ1-2	TRBD1	TRBV10-3	NA	16	CAISPGQGAADYGYTF	TGTGCCATCAGCCCGGGACAGGGGGCGGCGGACTATGGCTACACCTTC
TRBJ1-1	NA	TRBV6-5	NA	14	CASSSTGPNTEAFF	TGTGCCAGCAGTTCTACAGGACCGAACACTGAAGCTTTCTTT
TRBJ2-2	NA	TRBV7-2	many	13	CAKGTGNTGELFF	TGTGCCAAAGGCACGGGGAACACCGGGGAGCTGTTTTTT
TRBJ2-5	NA	TRBV7-8	NA	12	CASKGLQETQYF	TGTGCCAGCAAGGGTTTACAAGAGACCCAGTACTTC
TRBJ2-3	TRBD1	TRBV19	NA	15	CASSSGQGVIDTQYF	TGTGCCAGTAGTTCCGGACAGGGTGTTATAGATACGCAGTATTTT
TRBJ1-2	NA	TRBV29-1	many	14	CSVGGGGEYYGYTF	TGCAGCGTTGGGGGGGGGGGGGAATACTATGGCTACACCTTC
TRBJ1-6	TRBD1	TRBV7-9	many	14	CASSLGQAYSPLHF	TGTGCCAGCAGCTTGGGACAGGCGTATTCACCCCTCCACTTT
TRBJ2-7	NA	TRBV24-1	few	10	CATSDSRARF	TGTGCCACCAGTGATTCCCGTGCACGCTTC
TRBJ2-1	TRBD2	TRBV4-3	few	14	CASSQVAGVNEQFF	TGCGCCAGCAGCCAAGTAGCGGGAGTTAATGAGCAGTTCTTC
TRBJ2-3	TRBD2	TRBV7-9	NA	14	CASIGLDPTDTQYF	TGTGCCAGCATCGGACTAGATCCCACAGATACGCAGTATTTT
TRBJ2-5	TRBD2	TRBV7-2	many	14	CASSLTSGDWTQYF	TGTGCCAGCAGCTTAACTAGCGGGGATTGGACCCAGTACTTC
TRBJ2-3	NA	TRBV10-3	NA	13	CASTSRGEGTQYF	TGTGCCAGCACTAGTAGAGGAGAGGGTACGCAGTATTTT
TRBJ2-1	NA	TRBV20-1	many	15	CSARDEAGDYNEQFF	TGCAGTGCTAGAGATGAGGCAGGGGACTACAATGAGCAGTTCTTC